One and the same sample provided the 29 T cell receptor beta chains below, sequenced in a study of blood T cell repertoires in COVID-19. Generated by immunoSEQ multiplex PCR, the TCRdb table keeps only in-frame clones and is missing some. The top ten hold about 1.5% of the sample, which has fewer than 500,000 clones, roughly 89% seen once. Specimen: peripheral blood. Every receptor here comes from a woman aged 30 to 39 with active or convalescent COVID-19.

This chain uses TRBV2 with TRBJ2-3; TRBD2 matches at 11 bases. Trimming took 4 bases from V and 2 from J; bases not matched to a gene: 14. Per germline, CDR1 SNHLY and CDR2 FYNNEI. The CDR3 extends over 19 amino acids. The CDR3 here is CASSGDREELAGDTDTQYF. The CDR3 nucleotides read TGTGCCAGCAGTGGGGACAGGGAAGAACTAGCGGGAGACACAGATACGCAGTATTTT.

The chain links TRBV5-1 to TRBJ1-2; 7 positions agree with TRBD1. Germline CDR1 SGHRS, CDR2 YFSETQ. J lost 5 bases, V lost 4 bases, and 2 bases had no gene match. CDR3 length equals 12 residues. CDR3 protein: CASSRDSYGYTF. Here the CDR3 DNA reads TGCGCCAGCAGCCGGGACAGTTATGGCTACACCTTC.

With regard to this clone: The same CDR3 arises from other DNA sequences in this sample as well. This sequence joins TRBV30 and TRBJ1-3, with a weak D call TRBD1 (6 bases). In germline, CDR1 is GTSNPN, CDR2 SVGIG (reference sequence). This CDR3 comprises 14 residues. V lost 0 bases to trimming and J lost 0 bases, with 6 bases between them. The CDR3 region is CAWSVDSSGNTIYF. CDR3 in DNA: TGTGCCTGGAGTGTGGACAGCTCTGGAAACACCATATATTTT.

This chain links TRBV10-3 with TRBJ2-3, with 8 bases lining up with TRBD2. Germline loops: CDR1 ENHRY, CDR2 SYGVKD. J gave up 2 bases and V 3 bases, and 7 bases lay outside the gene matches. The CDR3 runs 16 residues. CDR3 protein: CAISEQTSVFTDTQYF. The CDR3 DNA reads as TGTGCCATCAGTGAACAGACTAGCGTATTCACAGATACGCAGTATTTT.

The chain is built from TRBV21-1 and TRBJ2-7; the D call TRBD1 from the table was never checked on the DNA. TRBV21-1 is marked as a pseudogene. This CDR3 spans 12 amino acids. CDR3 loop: CASGPTGTQQYF. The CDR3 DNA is TGTGCCAGCGGCCCGACAGGGACGCAGCAGTACTTC.

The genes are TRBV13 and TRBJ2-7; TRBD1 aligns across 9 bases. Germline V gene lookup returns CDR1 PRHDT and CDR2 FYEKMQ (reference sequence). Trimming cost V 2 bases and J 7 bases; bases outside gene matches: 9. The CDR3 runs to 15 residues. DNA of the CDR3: TGTGCCAGCAGCTTAAGAGGACAGGGGACTCGAGAGCAGTACTTC. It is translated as CASSLRGQGTREQYF. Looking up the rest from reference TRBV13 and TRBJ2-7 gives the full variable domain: AAGVIQSPRHLIKEKRETATLKCYPIPRHDTVYWYQQGPGQDPQFLISFYEKMQSDKGSIPDRFSAQQFSDYHSELNMSSLELGDSALYFCASSLRGQGTREQYFGPGTRLTVT.

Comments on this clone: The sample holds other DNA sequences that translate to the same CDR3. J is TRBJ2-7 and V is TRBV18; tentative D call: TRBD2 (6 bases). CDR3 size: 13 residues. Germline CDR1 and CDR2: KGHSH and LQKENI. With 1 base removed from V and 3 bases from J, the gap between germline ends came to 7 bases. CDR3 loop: CASSPQGLYEQYF. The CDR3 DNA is TGTGCCAGCTCACCACAGGGACTCTACGAGCAGTACTTC.

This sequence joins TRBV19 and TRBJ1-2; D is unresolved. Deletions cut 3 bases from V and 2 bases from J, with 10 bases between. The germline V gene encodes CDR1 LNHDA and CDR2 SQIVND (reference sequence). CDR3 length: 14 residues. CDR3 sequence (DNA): TGTGCCAGTAGTATTTTTTCGGGAAACTATGGCTACACCTTC. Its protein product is CASSIFSGNYGYTF.

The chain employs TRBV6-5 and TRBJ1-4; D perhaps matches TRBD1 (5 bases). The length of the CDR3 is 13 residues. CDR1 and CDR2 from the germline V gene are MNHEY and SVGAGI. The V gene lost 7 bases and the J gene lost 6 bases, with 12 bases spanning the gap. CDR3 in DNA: TGTGCCAGCACAGGGAAATGGGATGAAAAACTGTTTTTT. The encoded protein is CASTGKWDEKLFF.

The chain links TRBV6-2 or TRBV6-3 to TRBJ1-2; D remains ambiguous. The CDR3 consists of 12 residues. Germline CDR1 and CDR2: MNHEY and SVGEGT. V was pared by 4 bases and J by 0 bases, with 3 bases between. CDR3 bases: TGTGCCAGCAGTTTTACTAACTATGGCTACACCTTC. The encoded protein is CASSFTNYGYTF.

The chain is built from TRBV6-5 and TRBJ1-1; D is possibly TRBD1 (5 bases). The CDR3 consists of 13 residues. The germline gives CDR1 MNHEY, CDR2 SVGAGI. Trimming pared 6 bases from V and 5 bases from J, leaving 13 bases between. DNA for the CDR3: TGTGCCAGCAGCCCCCCCGGGGGAACTGAAGCTTTCTTT. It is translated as CASSPPGGTEAFF.

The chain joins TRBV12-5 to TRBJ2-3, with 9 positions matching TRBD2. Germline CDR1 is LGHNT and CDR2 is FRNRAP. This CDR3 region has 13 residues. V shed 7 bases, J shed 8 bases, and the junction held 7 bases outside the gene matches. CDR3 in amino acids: CASAGTSLVTQYF. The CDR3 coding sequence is TGTGCTAGTGCTGGGACTAGCTTGGTTACGCAGTATTTT.

The CDR3 loop is CASHSKTANTEAFF. CDR3 bases: TGTGCCTCACACTCTAAGACAGCGAACACTGAAGCTTTCTTT. The V call is TRBV30, the J call TRBJ1-1; D is perhaps TRBD1 (5 bases). There are 14 residues in the CDR3. Deletions cut 7 bases from V and 1 base from J, with 16 bases between. Germline lookup yields CDR1 GTSNPN and CDR2 SVGIG (reference sequence).

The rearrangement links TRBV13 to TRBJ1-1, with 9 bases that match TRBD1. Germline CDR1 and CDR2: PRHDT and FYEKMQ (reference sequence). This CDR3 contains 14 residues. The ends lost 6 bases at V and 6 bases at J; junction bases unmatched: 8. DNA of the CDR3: TGTGCCAGCAGTTTTAGACAGGGGGTCCCTGAAGCTTTCTTT. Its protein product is CASSFRQGVPEAFF.

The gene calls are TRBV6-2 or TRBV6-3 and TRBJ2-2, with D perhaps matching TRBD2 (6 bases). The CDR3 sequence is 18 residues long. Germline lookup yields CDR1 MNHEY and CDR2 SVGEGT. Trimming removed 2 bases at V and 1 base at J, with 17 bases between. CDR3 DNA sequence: TGTGCCAGCAGTTACCCAATGAGACTAGAAAGGAACACCGGGGAGCTGTTTTTT. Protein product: CASSYPMRLERNTGELFF.

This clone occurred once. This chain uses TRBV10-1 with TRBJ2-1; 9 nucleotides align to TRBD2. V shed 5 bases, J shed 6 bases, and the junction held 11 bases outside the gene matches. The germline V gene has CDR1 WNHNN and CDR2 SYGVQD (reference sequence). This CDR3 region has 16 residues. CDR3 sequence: CASSPTLGLAPNEQFF. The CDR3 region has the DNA TGCGCCAGCAGTCCTACTCTGGGACTAGCCCCCAATGAGCAGTTCTTC.

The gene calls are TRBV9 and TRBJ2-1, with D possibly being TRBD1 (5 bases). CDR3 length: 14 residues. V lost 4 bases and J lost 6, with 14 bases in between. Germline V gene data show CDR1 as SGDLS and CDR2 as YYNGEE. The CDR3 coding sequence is TGTGCCAGCAGCCCTCAGGGTTTGGTCAATGAGCAGTTCTTC. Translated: CASSPQGLVNEQFF.

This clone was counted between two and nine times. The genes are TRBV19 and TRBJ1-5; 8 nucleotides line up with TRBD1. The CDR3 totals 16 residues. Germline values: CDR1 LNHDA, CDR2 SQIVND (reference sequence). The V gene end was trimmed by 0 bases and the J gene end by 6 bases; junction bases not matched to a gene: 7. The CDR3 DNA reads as TGTGCCAGTAGTATAGATGAGACAGGGGTTGCTCAGCCCCAGCATTTT. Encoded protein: CASSIDETGVAQPQHF.

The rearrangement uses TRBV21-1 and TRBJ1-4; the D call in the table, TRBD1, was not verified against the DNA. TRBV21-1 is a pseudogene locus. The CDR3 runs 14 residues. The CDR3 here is CARSRGTANERLFF. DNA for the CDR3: TGTGCCAGAAGCAGGGGGACAGCGAATGAAAGACTGTTTTTT.

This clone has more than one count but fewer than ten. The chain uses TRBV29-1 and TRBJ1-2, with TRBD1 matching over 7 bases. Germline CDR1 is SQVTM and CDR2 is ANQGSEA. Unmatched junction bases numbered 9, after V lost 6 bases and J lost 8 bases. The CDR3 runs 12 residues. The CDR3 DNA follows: TGCAGCGTAGCTGGACAGGTTGGGGGCTACACCTTC. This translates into CSVAGQVGGYTF.

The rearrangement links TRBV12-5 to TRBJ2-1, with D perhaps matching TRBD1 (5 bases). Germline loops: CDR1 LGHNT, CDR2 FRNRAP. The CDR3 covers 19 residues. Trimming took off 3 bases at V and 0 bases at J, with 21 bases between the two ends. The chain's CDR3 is CASGFGVRGARSSYNEQFF. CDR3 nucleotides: TGTGCTAGTGGTTTCGGTGTTCGTGGGGCCAGAAGCTCCTACAATGAGCAGTTCTTC.

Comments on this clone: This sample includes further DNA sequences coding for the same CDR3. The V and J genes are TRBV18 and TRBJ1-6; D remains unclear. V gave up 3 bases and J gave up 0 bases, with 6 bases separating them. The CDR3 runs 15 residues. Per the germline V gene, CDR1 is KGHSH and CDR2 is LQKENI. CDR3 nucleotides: TGTGCCAGCTCACCGGGGAGCTCCTATAATTCACCCCTCCACTTT. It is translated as CASSPGSSYNSPLHF.

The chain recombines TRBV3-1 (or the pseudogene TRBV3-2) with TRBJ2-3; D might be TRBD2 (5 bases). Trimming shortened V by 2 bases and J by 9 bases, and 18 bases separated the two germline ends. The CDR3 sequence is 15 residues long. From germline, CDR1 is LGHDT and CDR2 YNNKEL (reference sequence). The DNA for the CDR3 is TGTGCCAGCAGCCAACCCGGAGACCTCGGGGTAACGCAGTATTTT. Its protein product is CASSQPGDLGVTQYF.

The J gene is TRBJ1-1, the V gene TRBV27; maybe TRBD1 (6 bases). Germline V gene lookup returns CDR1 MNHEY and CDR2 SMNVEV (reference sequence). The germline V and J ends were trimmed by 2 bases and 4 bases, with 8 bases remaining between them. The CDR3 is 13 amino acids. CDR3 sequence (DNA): TGTGCCAGCAGTTTAGCAGGGGCCACTGAAGCTTTCTTT. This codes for CASSLAGATEAFF.

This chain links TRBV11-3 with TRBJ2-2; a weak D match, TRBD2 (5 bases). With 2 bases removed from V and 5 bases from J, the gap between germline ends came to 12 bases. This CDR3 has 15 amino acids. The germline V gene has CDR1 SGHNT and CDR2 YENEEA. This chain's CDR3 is CASSLSGFSTGELFF. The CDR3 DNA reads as TGTGCCAGCAGCTTATCGGGGTTCTCGACCGGGGAGCTGTTTTTT.

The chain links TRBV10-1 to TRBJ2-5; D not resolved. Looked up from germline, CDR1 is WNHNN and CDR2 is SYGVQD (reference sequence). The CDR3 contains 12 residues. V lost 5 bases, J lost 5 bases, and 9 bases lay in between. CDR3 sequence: CASSPSRETQYF. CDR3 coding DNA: TGCGCCAGCAGTCCTTCCCGTGAGACCCAGTACTTC.

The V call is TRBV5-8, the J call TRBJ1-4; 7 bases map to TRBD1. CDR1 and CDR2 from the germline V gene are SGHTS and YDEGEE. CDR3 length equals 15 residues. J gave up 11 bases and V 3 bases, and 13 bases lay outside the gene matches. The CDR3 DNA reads TGTGCCAGCAGCTACGTCGACCGGGACAGCCATAAACTGTTTTTT. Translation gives CASSYVDRDSHKLFF.

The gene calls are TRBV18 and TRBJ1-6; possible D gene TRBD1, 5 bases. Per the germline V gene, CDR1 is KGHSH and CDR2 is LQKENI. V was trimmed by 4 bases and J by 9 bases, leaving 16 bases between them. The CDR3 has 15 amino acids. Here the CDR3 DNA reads TGTGCCAGCTCACAAAGTAAGGGTCAGGGTTCACCCCTCCACTTT. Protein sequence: CASSQSKGQGSPLHF.

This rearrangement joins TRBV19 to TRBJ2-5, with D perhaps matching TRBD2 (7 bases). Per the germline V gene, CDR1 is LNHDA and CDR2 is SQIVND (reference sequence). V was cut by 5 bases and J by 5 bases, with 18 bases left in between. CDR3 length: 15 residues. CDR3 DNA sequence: TGTGCCAGTAGTGTTTCGGGGGGCGTTGTCGAGACCCAGTACTTC. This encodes CASSVSGGVVETQYF.